This is a list of T cell receptor beta chains from one sample in a study. TCRdb reprocessed the 5' RACE reads with MiXCR, giving one entry per CDR3 protein. The table includes around 5,600 distinct CDR3 sequences, 69% detected once. Material: memory CD4+ T cells sorted from a lymph node. These receptors were taken from a female donor with breast cancer. The CDR3 runs from the conserved cysteine through the conserved F or W. The order of the fields is J gene, V gene, CDR3 length, clone size, D gene, CDR3 DNA, CDR3 protein. A D gene is named only where the DNA matches it firmly. Only part of the rows carry a size: once, few, many, or a class if the clone is expanded.

J gene: TRBJ1-2; V gene: TRBV6-5; CDR3 length: 15; clone size: few; D gene: TRBD1; CDR3 DNA: TGTGCCAGCAGCCAGCACGGACAGGGGAACTATGGCTACACCTTC; CDR3 protein: CASSQHGQGNYGYTF
J gene: TRBJ1-3; V gene: TRBV5-1; CDR3 length: 17; clone size: NA; D gene: TRBD1; CDR3 DNA: TGCGCCAGCAGCTTGAATAAGTTCACAGGGGCTGGAAACACCATATATTTT; CDR3 protein: CASSLNKFTGAGNTIYF
J gene: TRBJ2-1; V gene: TRBV7-8; CDR3 length: 14; clone size: NA; D gene: TRBD2; CDR3 DNA: TGTGCCAGCAGCTTCCAGCGGGATTCCAATGAGCAGTTCTTC; CDR3 protein: CASSFQRDSNEQFF
J gene: TRBJ2-1; V gene: TRBV5-1; CDR3 length: 15; clone size: NA; D gene: TRBD2; CDR3 DNA: TGCGCCAGCAGCGACCCTAGCGGGGGGGCCGGTGAGCAGTTCTTC; CDR3 protein: CASSDPSGGAGEQFF
J gene: TRBJ2-5; V gene: TRBV5-1; CDR3 length: 15; clone size: NA; D gene: TRBD1; CDR3 DNA: TGCGCCAGCAGCTCGGGACAGGGGATGGGAGAGACCCAGTACTTC; CDR3 protein: CASSSGQGMGETQYF
J gene: TRBJ1-2; V gene: TRBV20-1; CDR3 length: 13; clone size: NA; D gene: NA; CDR3 DNA: TGCAGTGCTAGAGGGGAATCCGGCTATGGCTACACCTTC; CDR3 protein: CSARGESGYGYTF
J gene: TRBJ1-2; V gene: TRBV20-1; CDR3 length: 12; clone size: NA; D gene: NA; CDR3 DNA: TGCAGTGCTAGACAGGGAAGTAGGGGCTACACCTTC; CDR3 protein: CSARQGSRGYTF
J gene: TRBJ2-5; V gene: TRBV7-7; CDR3 length: 13; clone size: NA; D gene: TRBD2; CDR3 DNA: TGTGCTAGCAGCGGGGACTTCCTAGAGACCCAGTACTTC; CDR3 protein: CASSGDFLETQYF
J gene: TRBJ2-1; V gene: TRBV29-1; CDR3 length: 12; clone size: NA; D gene: NA; CDR3 DNA: TGCAGCCTTCAACAGGGTTGCGATGAGCAGTTCTTC; CDR3 protein: CSLQQGCDEQFF
J gene: TRBJ2-7; V gene: TRBV7-3; CDR3 length: 16; clone size: NA; D gene: TRBD1; CDR3 DNA: TGTGCCAGCAGCAGGGACAGGGGGCCCCTCGAGTACGAGCAGTACTTC; CDR3 protein: CASSRDRGPLEYEQYF
J gene: TRBJ1-5; V gene: TRBV6-1; CDR3 length: 14; clone size: NA; D gene: NA; CDR3 DNA: TGTGCCAGCAGTGAAGGCGGGACGGGCCAGCCCCAGCATTTT; CDR3 protein: CASSEGGTGQPQHF
J gene: TRBJ2-7; V gene: TRBV20-1; CDR3 length: 14; clone size: NA; D gene: NA; CDR3 DNA: TGCAGTGCTAGTATGGACCTAGAAATCTACGAGCAGTACTTC; CDR3 protein: CSASMDLEIYEQYF
J gene: TRBJ2-2; V gene: TRBV20-1; CDR3 length: 15; clone size: NA; D gene: NA; CDR3 DNA: TGCAGTGCGCCACCGGGCGGGACCAACACCGGGGAGCTGTTTTTT; CDR3 protein: CSAPPGGTNTGELFF
J gene: TRBJ2-2; V gene: TRBV6-6; CDR3 length: 13; clone size: NA; D gene: NA; CDR3 DNA: TGTGCCAGCAGTTACAAAGGGTCCGGGGAGCTGTTTTTT; CDR3 protein: CASSYKGSGELFF
J gene: TRBJ1-1; V gene: TRBV3-1; CDR3 length: 13; clone size: NA; D gene: NA; CDR3 DNA: TGTGCCAGCAGCTTCGGAGGGAACACTGAAGCTTTCTTT; CDR3 protein: CASSFGGNTEAFF
J gene: TRBJ2-5; V gene: TRBV20-1; CDR3 length: 14; clone size: once; D gene: TRBD2; CDR3 DNA: TGCAGTGCCGAGGAGGGAGGGCCCCAAGAGACCCAGTACTTC; CDR3 protein: CSAEEGGPQETQYF
J gene: TRBJ1-1; V gene: TRBV4-1; CDR3 length: 16; clone size: once; D gene: NA; CDR3 DNA: TGCGCCAGCAGCCCGAGGGGATACAGAACGAACACTGAAGCTTTCTTT; CDR3 protein: CASSPRGYRTNTEAFF
J gene: TRBJ2-3; V gene: TRBV5-1; CDR3 length: 16; clone size: NA; D gene: NA; CDR3 DNA: TGCGCCAGCAGCCCGGGTCAGGACACCCGCACAGATACGCAGTATTTT; CDR3 protein: CASSPGQDTRTDTQYF
J gene: TRBJ2-7; V gene: TRBV5-1; CDR3 length: 11; clone size: NA; D gene: NA; CDR3 DNA: TGCGCCAGCAGCTTACAGGGCGAGCAGTACTTC; CDR3 protein: CASSLQGEQYF
J gene: TRBJ1-2; V gene: TRBV27; CDR3 length: 14; clone size: NA; D gene: NA; CDR3 DNA: TGTGCCAGCAGTTCCTGGGCGCAAGACTATGGCTACACCTTC; CDR3 protein: CASSSWAQDYGYTF
J gene: TRBJ2-5; V gene: TRBV7-9; CDR3 length: 13; clone size: NA; D gene: NA; CDR3 DNA: TGTGCCAGCAGCTTAATGGAACGGGAGACCCAGTACTTC; CDR3 protein: CASSLMERETQYF
J gene: TRBJ2-1; V gene: TRBV5-1; CDR3 length: 16; clone size: large; D gene: TRBD1; CDR3 DNA: TGCGCCAGCAGCCAACGCCAGACAGGGGTGGGGAATGAGCAGTTCTTC; CDR3 protein: CASSQRQTGVGNEQFF
J gene: TRBJ2-7; V gene: TRBV20-1; CDR3 length: 13; clone size: medium-sized; D gene: NA; CDR3 DNA: TGCAGTGCCACTACGTCCCAATCCTACGAGCAGTACTTC; CDR3 protein: CSATTSQSYEQYF
J gene: TRBJ2-7; V gene: TRBV20-1; CDR3 length: 12; clone size: few; D gene: TRBD2; CDR3 DNA: TGCAGTAGCGGGAGGTTAAACTACGAGCAGTACTTC; CDR3 protein: CSSGRLNYEQYF
J gene: TRBJ1-2; V gene: TRBV29-1; CDR3 length: 11; clone size: NA; D gene: NA; CDR3 DNA: TGCAGCGTTGATGGTGGGGGCGGCTACACCTTC; CDR3 protein: CSVDGGGGYTF
J gene: TRBJ2-1; V gene: TRBV5-1; CDR3 length: 14; clone size: NA; D gene: NA; CDR3 DNA: TGCGCCAGCAGCTTGGCCCGGGACATTAAGGAGCAGTTCTTC; CDR3 protein: CASSLARDIKEQFF
J gene: TRBJ1-1; V gene: TRBV7-9; CDR3 length: 12; clone size: few; D gene: NA; CDR3 DNA: TGTGCCAGCAGCCCCCGGGGGGACGAAGCTTTCTTT; CDR3 protein: CASSPRGDEAFF
J gene: TRBJ2-6; V gene: TRBV5-1; CDR3 length: 15; clone size: few; D gene: NA; CDR3 DNA: TGCGCCAGCAGCATGGACGGTTCTGGGGCCAACGTCCTGACTTTC; CDR3 protein: CASSMDGSGANVLTF
J gene: TRBJ2-7; V gene: TRBV5-1; CDR3 length: 16; clone size: NA; D gene: TRBD1; CDR3 DNA: TGCGCCAGCGCCGACACCGGGACAGGAACCTCCTACGAGCAGTACTTC; CDR3 protein: CASADTGTGTSYEQYF
J gene: TRBJ1-1; V gene: TRBV10-3; CDR3 length: 14; clone size: NA; D gene: TRBD1; CDR3 DNA: TGTGCCATCAGTGTAGGGGCAGGGGGCACTGAAGCTTTCTTT; CDR3 protein: CAISVGAGGTEAFF
J gene: TRBJ1-2; V gene: TRBV29-1; CDR3 length: 14; clone size: NA; D gene: TRBD1; CDR3 DNA: TGCAGCGTTGGGACAGGGGGAACCAACTATGGCTACACCTTC; CDR3 protein: CSVGTGGTNYGYTF
J gene: TRBJ2-5; V gene: TRBV6-1; CDR3 length: 13; clone size: NA; D gene: NA; CDR3 DNA: TGTGCCAGCAGTAGGACGGGGGAAGAGACCCAGTACTTC; CDR3 protein: CASSRTGEETQYF
J gene: TRBJ2-3; V gene: TRBV5-1; CDR3 length: 20; clone size: NA; D gene: TRBD2; CDR3 DNA: TGCGCCAGCAGCCCCGGACTAGCGGGATACCTCCCTCCTAGAACAGATACGCAGTATTTT; CDR3 protein: CASSPGLAGYLPPRTDTQYF
J gene: TRBJ2-5; V gene: TRBV20-1; CDR3 length: 13; clone size: few; D gene: NA; CDR3 DNA: TGCAGTGCTAGAGACTATACCCAAGAGACCCAGTACTTC; CDR3 protein: CSARDYTQETQYF
J gene: TRBJ2-7; V gene: TRBV5-6; CDR3 length: 12; clone size: NA; D gene: NA; CDR3 DNA: TGTGCCAGCAGCTTGTTCGAGTACGAGCAGTACTTC; CDR3 protein: CASSLFEYEQYF
J gene: TRBJ1-1; V gene: TRBV5-1; CDR3 length: 13; clone size: few; D gene: NA; CDR3 DNA: TGCGCCAGCAGCTTGGATGGCGTGAGTGAAGCTTTCTTT; CDR3 protein: CASSLDGVSEAFF
J gene: TRBJ1-2; V gene: TRBV20-1; CDR3 length: 12; clone size: NA; D gene: NA; CDR3 DNA: TGCAGTGCTGCGGACATGCCCTATGGCTACACCTTC; CDR3 protein: CSAADMPYGYTF
J gene: TRBJ2-1; V gene: TRBV12-3/TRBV12-4; CDR3 length: 15; clone size: NA; D gene: TRBD1; CDR3 DNA: TGTGCCAGCAGGGGGACCGGGACAGGGGGCCATGAGCAGTTCTTC; CDR3 protein: CASRGTGTGGHEQFF
J gene: TRBJ2-7; V gene: TRBV3-1; CDR3 length: 13; clone size: NA; D gene: NA; CDR3 DNA: TGTGCCAGCAGCCGGCTGAACTCCTACGAGCAGTACTTC; CDR3 protein: CASSRLNSYEQYF
J gene: TRBJ2-5; V gene: TRBV15; CDR3 length: 13; clone size: NA; D gene: NA; CDR3 DNA: TGTGCCACCAGCAGAGATCTTGGGGAGACCCAGTACTTC; CDR3 protein: CATSRDLGETQYF
J gene: TRBJ1-5; V gene: TRBV20-1; CDR3 length: 14; clone size: large; D gene: NA; CDR3 DNA: TGCAGTGCTAGTGCGGGGGGCGCTGGGCAGCCCCAGCATTTT; CDR3 protein: CSASAGGAGQPQHF
J gene: TRBJ2-1; V gene: TRBV10-1; CDR3 length: 16; clone size: few; D gene: TRBD2; CDR3 DNA: TGCGCCAGCAGTGGGGATTCCGGGACTAGCGGAAATGAGCAGTTCTTC; CDR3 protein: CASSGDSGTSGNEQFF
J gene: TRBJ2-7; V gene: TRBV4-1; CDR3 length: 18; clone size: NA; D gene: TRBD2; CDR3 DNA: TGCGCCAGCAGCCAAGATCCCTCCGGGGCGGGGGGCCAGCTCGAGCAGTACTTC; CDR3 protein: CASSQDPSGAGGQLEQYF